A selection of T cell receptor beta chains follows, all from one sample in a study of shared clonotypes between healthy human individuals. Generated by immunoSEQ multiplex PCR, the TCRdb table keeps only in-frame clones and is missing some. The table includes more than 600,000 clones, 92% detected once. The sequenced sample was naive CD8+ T cells sorted from blood. These receptors originate from a man aged 25 to 40 in good health. CDR3s include the opening cysteine and the closing phenylalanine or tryptophan. Fields, in order: J gene, clone size, V gene, D gene, CDR3 protein, CDR3 DNA. D genes are given only for firm matches. Not every row has a clone size; where given, it reads once, few, many or a size class.

TRBJ2-6,-,TRBV28,-,CASSSPSIPAGANVLTF,TGTGCCAGCAGTTCCCCTTCCATCCCCGCCGGGGCCAACGTCCTGACTTTC
TRBJ2-1,-,TRBV29-1,TRBD1,CSDVTGGAYNEQFF,TGCAGCGACGTGACAGGGGGTGCCTACAATGAGCAGTTCTTC
TRBJ2-5,-,TRBV28,-,CASSFFFAEGGETQYF,TGTGCCAGCAGTTTCTTTTTTGCGGAGGGTGGAGAGACCCAGTACTTC
TRBJ2-3,few,TRBV6-4,TRBD2,CASSRTSGDSTDTQYF,TGTGCCAGCAGTCGGACTAGCGGGGACAGCACAGATACGCAGTATTTT
TRBJ2-7,-,TRBV5-1,-,CASSPERWHEQYF,TGCGCCAGCAGCCCGGAGAGATGGCACGAGCAGTACTTC
TRBJ2-7,once,TRBV28,TRBD2,CASSSRTSVYVEQYF,TGTGCCAGCAGTAGCCGGACTAGCGTTTATGTCGAGCAGTACTTC
TRBJ1-2,few,TRBV2,TRBD1,CASSSGTGAFGYTF,TGTGCCAGCAGTTCCGGGACAGGGGCTTTTGGCTACACCTTC
TRBJ2-3,-,TRBV6-1,TRBD2,CASGLLAGDTDTQYF,TGTGCCAGCGGCCTACTAGCGGGAGACACAGATACGCAGTATTTT
TRBJ1-1,-,TRBV5-4,-,CASSLVGEAFF,TGTGCCAGCAGCTTGGTAGGGGAAGCTTTCTTT
TRBJ2-2,-,TRBV7-9,-,CASSRSPGTANTGELFF,TGTGCCAGCAGCCGCTCCCCCGGGACCGCGAACACCGGGGAGCTGTTTTTT
TRBJ2-7,-,TRBV6-6,TRBD2,CASTLLAGDEQYF,TGTGCCAGCACCCTACTAGCGGGAGACGAGCAGTACTTC
TRBJ2-5,-,TRBV5-1,TRBD2,CASSLWGTAGGIETQYF,TGCGCCAGCAGCTTGTGGGGGACCGCGGGAGGGATAGAGACCCAGTACTTC
TRBJ2-1,-,TRBV5-5,TRBD2,CASSLRLPSGFQYNEQFF,TGTGCCAGCAGCTTGCGTCTTCCTAGCGGATTTCAATACAATGAGCAGTTCTTC
TRBJ2-5,-,TRBV13,TRBD2,CASSLEGGETQYF,TGTGCCAGCAGCTTAGAGGGAGGGGAGACCCAGTACTTC
TRBJ2-1,-,TRBV7-2,-,CASSLNRDSYNEQFF,TGTGCCAGCAGCCTCAACAGGGACTCCTACAATGAGCAGTTCTTC
TRBJ2-2,-,TRBV27,-,CASSLFVTGYSNTGELFF,TGTGCCAGCAGTTTATTTGTGACAGGCTATTCGAACACCGGGGAGCTGTTTTTT
TRBJ2-1,-,TRBV5-6,-,CASYFSFFDEQFF,TGTGCCAGCTACTTCTCCTTCTTCGATGAGCAGTTCTTC
TRBJ2-1,-,TRBV27,-,CASSLSLHNEQFF,TGTGCCAGCAGTTTATCATTACACAATGAGCAGTTCTTC
TRBJ2-7,-,TRBV7-9,TRBD1,CASSRGDRVSYEQYF,TGTGCCAGCAGCCGCGGGGACAGGGTTTCTTACGAGCAGTACTTC
TRBJ2-7,-,TRBV13,-,CASSLGGSRAEQYF,TGTGCCAGCAGCTTAGGCGGGAGCCGGGCCGAGCAGTACTTC
TRBJ2-3,-,TRBV12-5,TRBD2,CASAAGGGGPGRSTDTQYF,TGTGCTAGTGCCGCCGGGGGGGGAGGGCCGGGTCGGAGCACAGATACGCAGTATTTT
TRBJ2-7,-,TRBV27,TRBD2,CASSLSAGGYEQYF,TGTGCCAGCAGTTTATCAGCGGGAGGGTACGAGCAGTACTTC
TRBJ1-5,-,TRBV2,-,CASSGEGIGNQPQHF,TGTGCCAGCAGTGGGGAAGGGATCGGCAATCAGCCCCAGCATTTT
TRBJ2-1,once,TRBV7-8,-,CASSLGGQGLYNEQFF,TGTGCCAGCAGCTTAGGGGGCCAGGGACTCTACAATGAGCAGTTCTTC
TRBJ1-2,-,TRBV6-1,TRBD1,CASSEASGTGNGYTF,TGTGCCAGCAGTGAAGCATCCGGGACAGGTAATGGCTACACCTTC
TRBJ2-7,once,TRBV5-1,TRBD1,CASSRDSLYEQYF,TGCGCCAGCAGCAGGGACAGCCTCTACGAGCAGTACTTC
TRBJ2-1,-,TRBV2,-,CASSVNSWSSYNEQFF,TGTGCCAGCAGTGTAAACAGTTGGAGCTCCTACAATGAGCAGTTCTTC
TRBJ2-7,-,TRBV9,TRBD2,CASSAKGSGSSEQYF,TGTGCCAGCAGCGCCAAGGGGAGCGGGAGTAGCGAGCAGTACTTC
TRBJ2-1,-,TRBV19,-,CASSIGLASYNEQFF,TGTGCCAGTAGTATAGGGCTAGCCTCCTACAATGAGCAGTTCTTC
TRBJ2-3,once,TRBV6-5,-,CASSPSWEDTQYF,TGTGCCAGCAGTCCTTCCTGGGAAGATACGCAGTATTTT
TRBJ2-1,-,TRBV5-1,-,CASSSTGPEQFF,TGCGCCAGCAGCTCGACCGGGCCGGAGCAGTTCTTC
TRBJ1-2,-,TRBV11-2,-,CASSFLTSPFYTF,TGTGCCAGCAGCTTCCTCACCTCACCGTTCTACACCTTC
TRBJ1-2,-,TRBV6-1,-,CASSETGRPNYGYTF,TGTGCCAGCAGTGAAACAGGGAGGCCTAACTATGGCTACACCTTC
TRBJ2-7,-,TRBV9,-,CASSVGAATYEQYF,TGTGCCAGCAGCGTAGGTGCAGCCACCTACGAGCAGTACTTC
TRBJ2-7,-,TRBV13,TRBD2,CASSRTSGSYEQYF,TGTGCCAGCAGCCGGACTAGCGGGAGCTACGAGCAGTACTTC
TRBJ2-1,-,TRBV6-6,-,CASSRDTSSYNEQFF,TGTGCCAGCAGCCGAGACACGAGCTCCTACAATGAGCAGTTCTTC
TRBJ1-1,-,TRBV7-9,TRBD1,CASSSHRGGDTEAFF,TGTGCCAGCAGCTCACACAGGGGAGGGGACACTGAAGCTTTCTTT
TRBJ2-7,-,TRBV7-8,TRBD1,CASSRDRGYTYEQYF,TGTGCCAGCAGCAGAGACAGGGGTTATACGTACGAGCAGTACTTC
TRBJ2-2,-,TRBV4-1,-,CASSQSVAEDTGELFF,TGCGCCAGCAGCCAAAGTGTAGCGGAGGACACCGGGGAGCTGTTTTTT
TRBJ2-7,-,TRBV29-1,TRBD1,CSVKSGQGETGVYEQYF,TGCAGCGTGAAATCCGGACAGGGGGAAACTGGCGTCTACGAGCAGTACTTC
TRBJ2-5,-,TRBV5-4,TRBD1,CASSPLEGTGQETQYF,TGTGCCAGCAGCCCCCTTGAAGGGACAGGTCAAGAGACCCAGTACTTC
TRBJ2-7,-,TRBV27,-,CASSLPGLQLREQYF,TGTGCCAGCAGTTTACCGGGCCTACAACTACGAGAGCAGTACTTC
TRBJ1-1,-,TRBV4-3,-,CASSSNQGSTEAFF,TGCGCCAGCAGTTCAAATCAGGGATCCACTGAAGCTTTCTTT
TRBJ2-7,-,TRBV27,-,CAIRRENGLEQYF,TGTGCCATCCGCAGGGAAAACGGGCTCGAGCAGTACTTC
TRBJ1-2,once,TRBV14,-,CASSQESRGNYGYTF,TGTGCCAGCAGCCAAGAAAGTCGGGGGAACTATGGCTACACCTTC